The 26 T cell receptor beta chains below come from one sample, sequenced in a study of OX40 agonist ivuxolimab in advanced cancers. The data were produced by immunoSEQ multiplex PCR, yet TCRdb's version contains in-frame clones alone and is incomplete. The table shows about 47,000 clones, with 80% to 85% occurring only once. The sample consisted of CD4+ or CD8+ T cells sorted from blood, taken in a trial of the OX40 agonist ivuxolimab. These receptors were obtained from an adult with an advanced solid tumor such as melanoma, head and neck, liver or kidney cancer.

The genes are TRBV5-6 and TRBJ2-3; D is unclear. V lost 2 bases and J 0 bases, leaving 10 bases between the germline ends. Germline CDR1 reads SGHDT; CDR2 reads YYEEEE. The CDR3 spans 15 residues. CDR3 nucleotides: TGTGCCAGCAGCTTAGGGCGCACTAGCACAGATACGCAGTATTTT. Translated, it gives CASSLGRTSTDTQYF. Full variable domain (outside the CDR3, taken from reference TRBV5-6 and TRBJ2-3): DAGVTQSPTHLIKTRGQQVTLRCSPKSGHDTVSWYQQALGQGPQFIFQYYEEEERQRGNFPDRFSGHQFPNYSSELNVNALLLGDSALYLCASSLGRTSTDTQYFGPGTRLTVL.

The J gene is TRBJ2-1, the V gene TRBV13; TRBD2 agrees at 10 bases. The germline gives CDR1 PRHDT, CDR2 FYEKMQ (reference sequence). There are 17 residues in the CDR3. Losses at the gene ends were 6 bases for V and 4 bases for J; bases not matched to a gene: 12. The CDR3 loop is CASSFPAGGETYNEQFF. The DNA of the CDR3 is TGTGCCAGCAGTTTCCCAGCGGGGGGGGAAACTTACAATGAGCAGTTCTTC.

This clone came up once. The chain is built from TRBV5-1 and TRBJ1-2, with a possible D match to TRBD1 (5 bases). Germline lookup yields CDR1 SGHRS and CDR2 YFSETQ. The CDR3 sequence is 14 residues long. V lost 0 bases and J lost 6, with 12 bases in between. CDR3 nucleotide sequence: TGCGCCAGCAGCTTGGACAGGCGGGACGATGGCTACACCTTC. Translated, it gives CASSLDRRDDGYTF. The complete variable domain, with remaining parts taken from reference TRBV5-1 and TRBJ1-2, reads KAGVTQTPRYLIKTRGQQVTLSCSPISGHRSVSWYQQTPGQGLQFLFEYFSETQRNKGNFPGRFSGRQFSNSRSEMNVSTLELGDSALYLCASSLDRRDDGYTFGSGTRLTVV.

The chain couples TRBV7-4 to TRBJ1-6; D is undetermined. From germline, CDR1 is SGHVT and CDR2 SQSDAQ. V lost 5 bases, J lost 8 bases, and 22 bases lay in between. The CDR3 is made up of 17 amino acids. The CDR3 bases are TGTGCCAGCAGCACCCGACGGTACGTCCCGTATTATTCACCCCTCCACTTT. Its protein is CASSTRRYVPYYSPLHF.

The J gene is TRBJ2-1, the V gene TRBV28; D is unclear. In germline, CDR1 is MDHEN, CDR2 SYDVKM. CDR3 length equals 15 residues. Trimming took off 7 bases at V and 0 bases at J, with 13 bases between the two ends. Here the CDR3 reads CASIYQSSSYNEQFF. The CDR3 DNA is TGTGCCAGCATTTACCAGTCCAGCTCCTACAATGAGCAGTTCTTC.

This clone was recorded only once. The J gene is TRBJ2-1, the V gene TRBV11-2, with TRBD2 matching 15 bases. CDR1 and CDR2 from the germline V gene are SGHAT and FQNNGV. Trimming took 3 bases from V and 9 from J; bases not matched to a gene: 9. This CDR3 spans 17 amino acids. Here the CDR3 reads CASSFYGTSGRSGEQFF. The CDR3 DNA follows: TGTGCCAGCAGCTTTTACGGGACTAGCGGGAGGAGTGGTGAGCAGTTCTTC.

The chain carries TRBV9 and TRBJ2-1, with D perhaps matching TRBD2 (7 bases). CDR3 length: 15 amino acids. The V and J ends lost 3 bases and 9 bases respectively, with 19 bases between them. Germline CDR1 is SGDLS and CDR2 is YYNGEE. The CDR3 DNA reads as TGTGCCAGCAGCGAGGGGCGGGGGCCCTACGTTGAGCAGTTCTTC. This encodes CASSEGRGPYVEQFF.

The chain couples TRBV27 to TRBJ2-1, with a weak D call TRBD1 (6 bases). The length of the CDR3 is 13 residues. V was cut by 4 bases and J by 5 bases, with 9 bases left in between. Germline loops: CDR1 MNHEY, CDR2 SMNVEV (reference sequence). The CDR3 DNA reads as TGTGCCAGCAGTTCCGGACAGCACAATGAGCAGTTCTTC. Its protein is CASSSGQHNEQFF.

In regard to this clone: The sample has other DNA sequences that encode this CDR3 too. V usage is TRBV15 and J usage is TRBJ2-2; D is undetermined. Germline V lookup: CDR1 LNHNV, CDR2 YYDKDF (reference sequence). V lost 0 bases and J lost 1, with 6 bases in between. The CDR3 runs 15 residues. The CDR3 spells CATSRDLGNTGELFF. The CDR3 DNA reads as TGTGCCACCAGCAGAGATCTGGGGAACACCGGGGAGCTGTTTTTT. The variable domain in full, with the rest retrieved from reference TRBV15 and TRBJ2-2, is DAMVIQNPRYQVTQFGKPVTLSCSQTLNHNVMYWYQQKSSQAPKLLFHYYDKDFNNEADTPDNFQSRRPNTSFCFLDIRSPGLGDTAMYLCATSRDLGNTGELFFGEGSRLTVL.

This chain links TRBV11-2 with TRBJ2-7, with D perhaps being TRBD1 or TRBD2 (6 bases each). Trimming shortened V by 5 bases and J by 6 bases, and 20 bases separated the two germline ends. Germline V gene data show CDR1 as SGHAT and CDR2 as FQNNGV. The CDR3 loop spans 15 amino acids. The CDR3 protein is CASSQWGAEVSEQYF. CDR3 bases: TGTGCCAGCAGCCAGTGGGGGGCCGAGGTTTCCGAGCAGTACTTC. Drawing the rest from reference TRBV11-2 and TRBJ2-7, the complete variable domain is EAGVAQSPRYKIIEKRQSVAFWCNPISGHATLYWYQQILGQGPKLLIQFQNNGVVDDSQLPKDRFSAERLKGVDSTLKIQPAKLEDSAVYLCASSQWGAEVSEQYFGPGTRLTVT.

V is TRBV7-2 and J is TRBJ2-7, with 11 bases that match TRBD2. V shed 4 bases, J shed 7 bases, and the junction held 9 bases outside the gene matches. CDR1 and CDR2 from the germline V gene are SGHTA and FQGNSA. This CDR3 has 15 amino acids. This CDR3 reads CASSSLAGDFQEQYF. The CDR3 nucleotides read TGTGCCAGCAGCTCACTAGCGGGAGATTTTCAAGAGCAGTACTTC. Complete variable domain (other parts from reference TRBV7-2 and TRBJ2-7): GAGVSQSPSNKVTEKGKDVELRCDPISGHTALYWYRQSLGQGLEFLIYFQGNSAPDKSGLPSDRFSAERTGGSVSTLTIQRTQQEDSAVYLCASSSLAGDFQEQYFGPGTRLTVT.

The chain links TRBV7-9 to TRBJ1-5; unclear D gene. Germline CDR1 is SEHNR and CDR2 is FQNEAQ (reference sequence). This CDR3 comprises 12 residues. V lost 2 bases, J lost 5 bases, and 4 bases lay in between. The CDR3 bases are TGTGCCAGCAGCTTATTCGATCAGCCCCAGCATTTT. It codes for CASSLFDQPQHF.

The V and J genes are TRBV7-9 and TRBJ2-2; D gene unclear. The germline V and J ends were trimmed by 5 bases and 7 bases, with 2 bases remaining between them. Per the germline V gene, CDR1 is SEHNR and CDR2 is FQNEAQ (reference sequence). This CDR3 spans 10 amino acids. CDR3 amino acids: CASSGGELFF. The CDR3 DNA reads as TGTGCCAGCAGCGGCGGGGAGCTGTTTTTT.

The genes are TRBV5-3 and TRBJ2-6; 9 bases align to TRBD1. TRBV5-3 is sorted into the ORF group, with uncertain function. The CDR3 contains 22 residues. V shed 5 bases, J shed 0 bases, and the junction held 21 bases outside the gene matches. The CDR3 DNA is TGTGCCAGAAGTTTACCCGATATCCGGGACAGGGCTTCCCGCTCTGGGGCCAACGTCCTGACTTTC. The encoded protein is CARSLPDIRDRASRSGANVLTF.

This clone was recorded at least ten times. The rearrangement links TRBV7-3 to TRBJ2-7; weak D call: TRBD2 (5 bases). The length of the CDR3 is 15 residues. Germline V lookup: CDR1 SGHTA, CDR2 FQGTGA. Trimming removed 0 bases at V and 5 bases at J, with 14 bases between. For the CDR3, the DNA is TGTGCCAGCAGCTTAACGTCCGGGGAGAGCGACGAGCAGTACTTC. As protein: CASSLTSGESDEQYF.

The chain has TRBV6-6 and TRBJ2-1, with 7 bases identical to TRBD2. The V segment lost 6 bases and the J segment 0 bases; nucleotides outside the gene matches: 5. Germline CDR1 MNHNY, CDR2 SVGAGI (reference sequence). CDR3 length equals 15 residues. The CDR3 region is CASSLADSSYNEQFF. CDR3 coding DNA: TGTGCCAGCAGCCTAGCGGATAGCTCCTACAATGAGCAGTTCTTC.

This clone turned up a few times. The CDR3 DNA reads TGTGCCAGTAGTATAGGACAGGGGGCAGATACGCAGTATTTT. The encoded protein is CASSIGQGADTQYF. This chain uses TRBV19 with TRBJ2-3; 9 bases agree with TRBD1. From germline, CDR1 is LNHDA and CDR2 SQIVND (reference sequence). The CDR3 runs to 14 residues. V shed 1 base and J 4 bases; nucleotides not matched to a gene: 0.

The chain is built from TRBV27 and TRBJ2-7, with 7 bases aligning to TRBD1. With V trimmed by 6 bases and J by 3 bases, 11 bases remained unmatched. The CDR3 totals 15 residues. The germline gives CDR1 MNHEY, CDR2 SMNVEV (reference sequence). CDR3 bases: TGTGCCAGCAGCGAAACGACAGGGTTGGTCTACGAGCAGTACTTC. It encodes CASSETTGLVYEQYF.

The chain recombines TRBV20-1 with TRBJ2-7, with D maybe TRBD1 (5 bases). CDR1 and CDR2 from the germline V gene are DFQATT and SNEGSKA (reference sequence). The CDR3 is made up of 11 amino acids. V gave up 3 bases and J gave up 3 bases, with 6 bases separating them. The CDR3 sequence: CSASDSYEQYF. For the CDR3, the DNA is TGCAGTGCTAGTGACAGCTACGAGCAGTACTTC.

The rearrangement joins TRBV28 to TRBJ2-1; 7 nucleotides agree with TRBD2. The V segment lost 1 base and the J segment 5 bases; nucleotides outside the gene matches: 5. CDR3 length: 15 residues. In germline, CDR1 is MDHEN, CDR2 SYDVKM. This CDR3 reads CASSLLRLADNEQFF. The CDR3 nucleotides are TGTGCCAGCAGTTTATTACGACTAGCAGACAATGAGCAGTTCTTC. The full variable domain, in which reference TRBV28 and TRBJ2-1 provide the parts outside the CDR3, is DVKVTQSSRYLVKRTGEKVFLECVQDMDHENMFWYRQDPGLGLRLIYFSYDVKMKEKGDIPEGYSVSREKKERFSLILESASTNQTSMYLCASSLLRLADNEQFFGPGTRLTVL.

This chain connects TRBV19 to TRBJ2-7; 7 nucleotides line up with TRBD2. Germline lookup yields CDR1 LNHDA and CDR2 SQIVND (reference sequence). J gave up 5 bases and V 5 bases, and 9 bases lay outside the gene matches. This CDR3 has 14 amino acids. In nucleotides, the CDR3 is TGTGCCAGTAGTCTTCTCGGGACTAATAACGAGCAGTACTTC. Amino acids: CASSLLGTNNEQYF.

V usage is TRBV28 and J usage is TRBJ2-7, with D possibly being TRBD1 (6 bases). This CDR3 contains 15 residues. Trimming cost V 7 bases and J 3 bases, with 19 bases left between them. Germline CDR1 reads MDHEN; CDR2 reads SYDVKM. In DNA form, the CDR3 reads TGTGCCAGCAAGGATCTTCTGGGGGCCGGCTACGAGCAGTACTTC. Translated, it gives CASKDLLGAGYEQYF.

The DNA of the CDR3 is TGTGCCAGCGGGAGTGGGGCCAACGTCCTGACTTTC. It codes for CASGSGANVLTF. The gene calls are TRBV6-4 and TRBJ2-6; maybe TRBD2 (5 bases). The V gene's germline CDR1 is MRHNA and CDR2 SNTAGT. Trimming left V 8 bases short and J 3 bases short, with 5 bases between. This CDR3 is 12 amino acids long.

The rearrangement uses TRBV9 and TRBJ2-3; TRBD2 might be the D (5 bases). Germline assignment: CDR1 SGDLS and CDR2 YYNGEE. The CDR3 consists of 13 residues. V was shortened by 7 bases and J by 2 bases, with 11 bases between the two germline ends. CDR3 nucleotide sequence: TGTGCCAGCTCGGGAACAGCCACAGATACGCAGTATTTT. Its protein product is CASSGTATDTQYF.

The gene calls are TRBV28 and TRBJ2-1; 9 nucleotides line up with TRBD2. The CDR3 consists of 15 residues. Per the germline V gene, CDR1 is MDHEN and CDR2 is SYDVKM. Trimming at V came to 6 bases and at J to 4 bases, leaving 7 bases not matched to a gene. The CDR3, as DNA: TGTGCCAGCAGAAATCTAGCGGGGCCTTACAATGAGCAGTTCTTC. Its translation: CASRNLAGPYNEQFF.

V is TRBV14 and J is TRBJ2-1; D is unresolved. The V gene lost 3 bases and the J gene lost 9 bases, with 12 bases spanning the gap. This CDR3 has 13 amino acids. In germline, CDR1 is SGHDN, CDR2 FVKESK. CDR3: CASSHLGFGEQFF. The CDR3, as DNA: TGTGCCAGCAGCCACCTAGGGTTTGGTGAGCAGTTCTTC. Drawing the rest from reference TRBV14 and TRBJ2-1, the complete variable domain is EAGVTQFPSHSVIEKGQTVTLRCDPISGHDNLYWYRRVMGKEIKFLLHFVKESKQDESGMPNNRFLAERTGGTYSTLKVQPAELEDSGVYFCASSHLGFGEQFFGPGTRLTVL.